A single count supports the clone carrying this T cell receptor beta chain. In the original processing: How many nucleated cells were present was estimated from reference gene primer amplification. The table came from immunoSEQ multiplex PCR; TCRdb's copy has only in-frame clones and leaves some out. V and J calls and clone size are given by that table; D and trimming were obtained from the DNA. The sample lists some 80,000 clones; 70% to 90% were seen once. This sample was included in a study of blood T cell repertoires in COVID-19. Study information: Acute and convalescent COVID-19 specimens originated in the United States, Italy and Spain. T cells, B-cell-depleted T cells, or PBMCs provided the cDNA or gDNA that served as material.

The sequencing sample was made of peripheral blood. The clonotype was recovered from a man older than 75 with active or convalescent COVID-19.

The CDR3 region is CATSRQLSGGTEAFF. The CDR3 region has the DNA TGTGCCACCAGCAGACAACTGTCGGGGGGCACTGAAGCTTTCTTT. The chain combines TRBV15 with TRBJ1-1; TRBD1 might be the D (5 bases). CDR3 length: 15 amino acids. The germline V and J ends were trimmed by 2 bases and 4 bases, with 14 bases remaining between them. CDR1 and CDR2 from the germline V gene are LNHNV and YYDKDF (reference sequence).